Listed below are T cell receptor beta chains from one sample, sequenced in a study of blood T cell repertoires in COVID-19. Assay used: immunoSEQ multiplex PCR; TCRdb lists only in-frame clones, some missing. The sample records approximately 210,000 clones, roughly 88% being singletons. The material sequenced was peripheral blood. These receptors were collected from a woman aged 40 to 50 who had recovered from COVID-19. Each CDR3 is given with its conserved first and last residue. Each record gives: J gene, V gene, D gene, clone size, CDR3 protein, CDR3 DNA. A D gene is named only where the DNA matches it firmly. Expanded clones are given a class, and other clones once, few, many or no size at all.

TRBJ1-1,TRBV6-1,TRBD1,once,CASSDRQGVWTEAFF,TGTGCCAGCAGTGACCGACAGGGGGTCTGGACTGAAGCTTTCTTT
TRBJ2-7,TRBV6-5,TRBD1,few,CASQKDRRSSYEQYF,TGTGCCAGCCAAAAGGACAGGAGGAGCTCCTACGAGCAGTACTTC
TRBJ1-3,TRBV3-1/TRBV3-2,NA,NA,CASSQALQGGGNTIYF,TGTGCCAGCAGCCAAGCGCTACAGGGCGGCGGAAACACCATATATTTT
TRBJ2-3,TRBV11-3,NA,NA,CASSVSQADTQYF,TGTGCCAGCAGTGTTTCTCAGGCAGATACGCAGTATTTT
TRBJ1-1,TRBV28,NA,NA,CASSLLQKEAFF,TGTGCCAGCAGTTTATTGCAGAAGGAAGCTTTCTTT
TRBJ2-7,TRBV19,NA,NA,CASSISVAYEQYF,TGTGCCAGTAGTATCAGTGTGGCCTACGAGCAGTACTTC
TRBJ1-1,TRBV18,NA,NA,CASSPRPGETEAFF,TGTGCCAGCTCACCACGTCCAGGGGAGACTGAAGCTTTCTTT
TRBJ2-3,TRBV6-5,NA,NA,CASSFTVDTQYF,TGTGCCAGCAGTTTTACAGTAGATACGCAGTATTTT
TRBJ2-5,TRBV7-3,TRBD2,NA,CASSRSGREETQYF,TGTGCCAGCAGCCGTAGCGGGAGGGAGGAGACCCAGTACTTC
TRBJ1-2,TRBV12-3/TRBV12-4,NA,NA,CASSEGQADGYTF,TGTGCCAGCAGTGAGGGACAAGCGGATGGCTACACCTTC
TRBJ1-2,TRBV7-9,TRBD1,NA,CASSLGDRDLSRGYTF,TGTGCCAGCAGCTTAGGGGACAGGGATCTCTCTCGTGGCTACACCTTC
TRBJ1-6,TRBV12-5,TRBD1,NA,CASGLVLIRDRLNSPLHF,TGTGCTAGTGGTTTGGTATTGATCCGGGACAGGTTAAATTCACCCCTCCACTTT
TRBJ2-4,TRBV6-6,TRBD2,NA,CASSLTSGTKNIQYF,TGTGCCAGCAGTTTGACTAGCGGGACCAAAAACATTCAGTACTTC
TRBJ2-2,TRBV30,TRBD2,NA,CAWSKGRVNTGELFF,TGTGCCTGGAGTAAGGGGAGGGTGAACACCGGGGAGCTGTTTTTT
TRBJ2-7,TRBV18,NA,NA,CASSPPTGAYEQYF,TGTGCCAGCTCACCACCGACGGGAGCCTACGAGCAGTACTTC
TRBJ1-5,TRBV6-2/TRBV6-3,NA,NA,CASSKTENQPQHF,TGTGCCAGCAGTAAGACTGAGAATCAGCCCCAGCATTTT
TRBJ1-5,TRBV6-6,NA,NA,CASSYSIGRGNQPQHF,TGTGCCAGCAGTTACTCGATCGGTCGTGGCAATCAGCCCCAGCATTTT
TRBJ2-5,TRBV18,TRBD2,NA,CASSPQTSGSETQYF,TGTGCCAGCTCACCACAGACTAGCGGGAGTGAGACCCAGTACTTC
TRBJ2-1,TRBV4-1,TRBD2,NA,CASSVTSGSVTYNEQFF,TGCGCCAGCAGCGTGACTAGCGGGAGTGTGACCTACAATGAGCAGTTCTTC
TRBJ1-1,TRBV10-3,TRBD1,NA,CAISEGTGKAEAFF,TGTGCCATCAGTGAGGGGACAGGGAAGGCTGAAGCTTTCTTT
TRBJ2-7,TRBV6-2/TRBV6-3,NA,NA,CASSYSQSPTYEQYF,TGTGCCAGCAGTTACTCCCAGTCTCCCACCTACGAGCAGTACTTC
TRBJ2-5,TRBV18,TRBD1,NA,CASSETGGRAETQYF,TGTGCCAGCTCAGAGACAGGGGGCCGTGCAGAGACCCAGTACTTC
TRBJ2-3,TRBV7-2,NA,NA,CASFLVGPGPVRAQYF,TGTGCCAGCTTTCTCGTAGGGCCAGGGCCCGTGAGAGCGCAGTATTTT
TRBJ2-4,TRBV19,TRBD1,NA,CASSLIPGQGAKNIQYF,TGTGCCAGTAGTTTGATACCGGGACAGGGGGCCAAAAACATTCAGTACTTC
TRBJ2-2,TRBV5-4,NA,NA,CASSLSGTGELFF,TGTGCCAGCAGCTTATCGGGGACCGGGGAGCTGTTTTTT
TRBJ1-2,TRBV12-3/TRBV12-4,NA,NA,CASSFMGGYGYTF,TGTGCCAGCAGTTTCATGGGGGGCTATGGCTACACCTTC
TRBJ1-1,TRBV11-2,TRBD1,NA,CASSPGQSTEAFF,TGTGCCAGCAGCCCGGGACAGAGTACTGAAGCTTTCTTT
TRBJ2-7,TRBV30,NA,once,CAWSRGGDSKWF,TGTGCCTGGAGTAGGGGCGGCGACTCCAAGTGGTTC
TRBJ2-6,TRBV6-5,NA,NA,CASSYLRRANVLTF,TGTGCCAGCAGTTACCTCCGTAGGGCCAACGTCCTGACTTTC
TRBJ2-7,TRBV29-1,TRBD2,NA,CSVQVGLAGSEQYF,TGCAGCGTCCAAGTTGGGCTAGCGGGAAGCGAGCAGTACTTC
TRBJ2-7,TRBV19,TRBD2,NA,CASSRASGTTGYEQYF,TGTGCCAGTAGCCGAGCTAGCGGAACAACAGGCTACGAGCAGTACTTC
TRBJ2-3,TRBV15,NA,NA,CATSQGQTDTQYF,TGTGCCACCAGCCAGGGACAAACAGATACGCAGTATTTT
TRBJ2-7,TRBV18,TRBD1,NA,CASSPPPGQGSFSEQYF,TGTGCCAGCTCACCCCCTCCGGGACAGGGGAGTTTCTCCGAGCAGTACTTC
TRBJ1-2,TRBV6-5,NA,NA,CASSYGQGDGYTF,TGTGCCAGCAGTTACGGGCAGGGCGATGGCTACACCTTC
TRBJ2-1,TRBV4-2,TRBD2,NA,CASSRNSGRAYNEQFF,TGTGCCAGCAGTCGCAATAGCGGGAGGGCCTACAATGAGCAGTTCTTC
TRBJ2-3,TRBV6-5,TRBD1,NA,CASMRTGAIGDTQYF,TGTGCCAGCATGCGGACAGGGGCTATCGGAGATACGCAGTATTTT
TRBJ1-2,TRBV28,TRBD1,NA,CASSSPHTGGDGYTF,TGTGCCAGCAGTTCTCCCCACACAGGGGGGGATGGCTACACCTTC
TRBJ2-3,TRBV29-1,TRBD2,NA,CSVERGLAGNTQYF,TGCAGCGTCGAACGGGGACTAGCGGGAAATACGCAGTATTTT
TRBJ2-1,TRBV9,TRBD2,NA,CASSTRTSGSRNEQFF,TGTGCCAGCAGCACAAGGACTAGCGGGAGTAGGAATGAGCAGTTCTTC
TRBJ1-5,TRBV18,NA,NA,CASSPDSDNQPQHF,TGTGCCAGCTCGCCCGACAGTGATAATCAGCCCCAGCATTTT
TRBJ1-2,TRBV6-6,TRBD1,NA,CASSPGTGGYGYTF,TGTGCCAGCAGTCCGGGGACAGGGGGCTATGGCTACACCTTC
TRBJ1-2,TRBV19,NA,once,CASSIEQGPVYGYTF,TGTGCCAGTAGTATCGAACAGGGCCCGGTCTATGGCTACACCTTC
TRBJ2-3,TRBV29-1,TRBD2,NA,CSVWSGITQYF,TGCAGCGTCTGGAGCGGGATTACGCAGTATTTT
TRBJ1-5,TRBV18,NA,few,CASSPDRDNQPQHF,TGTGCCAGCTCACCCGACAGAGATAATCAGCCCCAGCATTTT
TRBJ2-2,TRBV9,NA,NA,CASSVGGASLTGELFF,TGTGCCAGCAGCGTAGGAGGTGCGTCGCTTACCGGGGAGCTGTTTTTT
TRBJ1-5,TRBV19,TRBD1,NA,CASSRDRDQPQHF,TGTGCCAGTTCCCGGGACAGAGATCAGCCCCAGCATTTT
TRBJ2-3,TRBV2,NA,NA,CASSVGSPHTQYF,TGTGCCAGCAGTGTCGGTAGCCCCCATACGCAGTATTTT
TRBJ2-3,TRBV5-1,TRBD2,once,CASSSPTSDPHGDTQYF,TGCGCCAGCAGCTCGCCAACTAGCGACCCGCATGGCGATACGCAGTATTTT
TRBJ1-2,TRBV3-1/TRBV3-2,NA,NA,CASSSISWSGYTF,TGTGCCAGCAGCTCCATTTCTTGGAGTGGCTACACCTTC
TRBJ2-2,TRBV7-2,NA,once,CASSLALGDTGELFF,TGTGCCAGCAGCTTAGCGCTAGGGGACACCGGGGAGCTGTTTTTT
TRBJ1-3,TRBV18,TRBD1,NA,CASSPGQEGSGNTIYF,TGTGCCAGCTCACCAGGACAGGAGGGCTCTGGAAACACCATATATTTT
TRBJ1-5,TRBV18,NA,NA,CASSPLGSGRGDQPQHF,TGTGCCAGCTCACCACTTGGGTCCGGCCGGGGAGATCAGCCCCAGCATTTT
TRBJ2-3,TRBV19,TRBD2,NA,CASKTISGGTDTQYF,TGTGCCAGTAAAACCATTAGCGGGGGCACAGATACGCAGTATTTT
TRBJ1-5,TRBV4-1,NA,once,CASSPEQGGRQPQHF,TGCGCCAGCAGCCCAGAACAGGGTGGTCGTCAGCCCCAGCATTTT
TRBJ1-6,TRBV11-2,TRBD1,NA,CASSWGQGLYNSPLHF,TGTGCCAGCAGCTGGGGACAGGGCCTCTATAATTCACCCCTCCACTTT
TRBJ1-1,TRBV12-5,NA,NA,CASGLVLEQLNTEAFF,TGTGCTAGTGGTTTGGTACTAGAACAGTTGAACACTGAAGCTTTCTTT
TRBJ1-6,TRBV6-1,NA,NA,CASSEAPGSPLHF,TGTGCCAGCAGTGAAGCGCCGGGTTCACCCCTCCACTTT
TRBJ1-5,TRBV30,NA,NA,CAWSVQDNQPQHF,TGTGCCTGGAGTGTACAGGACAATCAGCCCCAGCATTTT
TRBJ2-1,TRBV9,NA,few,CASSVVLVLDEQFF,TGTGCCAGCAGCGTAGTTCTAGTGTTGGATGAGCAGTTCTTC